These 11 T cell receptor beta chains came from one sample sequenced in a study of CDR3 diversity in severe acne. MiXCR was run by TCRdb on the PCR reads, yielding one entry per CDR3 protein. The table includes around 94,000 distinct CDR3 sequences, 51% detected once. The sample comprised blood. These receptors were taken from a male donor with acne.

The chain uses TRBV7-8 and TRBJ1-1; D unresolved. CDR3 size: 15 residues. Trimming removed 5 bases from V and 0 bases from J, with 13 bases in between. Germline CDR1 reads SGHVS; CDR2 reads FQNEAQ. The CDR3 DNA is TGTGCCAGCAGCCGGGGAAACCCAATGAACACTGAAGCTTTCTTT. Encoded protein: CASSRGNPMNTEAFF.

V and J are TRBV4-1 and TRBJ1-5; D remains ambiguous. Germline V gene lookup returns CDR1 MGHRA and CDR2 YSYEKL. This CDR3 contains 13 residues. V lost 0 bases, J lost 4 bases, and 4 bases lay in between. CDR3 bases: TGCGCCAGCAGCCAAGAGGTGAATCAGCCCCAGCATTTT. Its protein product is CASSQEVNQPQHF.

The gene calls are TRBV7-9 and TRBJ2-2, with 9 bases aligning to TRBD2. There are 17 residues in the CDR3. With V trimmed by 5 bases and J by 5 bases, 12 bases remained unmatched. Germline CDR1 SEHNR, CDR2 FQNEAQ (reference sequence). The CDR3 coding sequence is TGTGCCAGCAGCCGACGAGTCCTAGCGGGACAGACCGGGGAGCTGTTTTTT. It specifies CASSRRVLAGQTGELFF.

A remark on this clonotype: The junction shows a germline mismatch at one end, possibly a read error. Here the CDR3 DNA reads TGCAGTGCTAGCCACCCGGGACAAGGAGCCGGGGAGCTGTCTTTT. Translation gives CSASHPGQGAGELSF. The chain combines TRBV20-1 with TRBJ2-2, with D perhaps matching TRBD1 (6 bases). Germline-derived CDR1 and CDR2 are DFQATT and SNEGSKA (reference sequence). This CDR3 has 15 residues.

This clonotype is a singleton in its sample. The chain links TRBV29-1 to TRBJ1-2; TRBD1 might be the D (6 bases). Germline assignment: CDR1 SQVTM and CDR2 ANQGSEA. Trimming left V 6 bases short and J 4 bases short, with 12 bases between. CDR3 size: 12 residues. CDR3 in DNA: TGCAGCGTCAACAGGGAGGGCTATGGCTACACCTTC. Encoded protein: CSVNREGYGYTF.

The V gene is TRBV28, the J gene TRBJ1-3; D possibly corresponds to TRBD1 (5 bases). V shed 8 bases and J shed 8 bases, with 19 bases lying between them. The germline CDR1 and CDR2 sequences are MDHEN and SYDVKM. The CDR3 totals 14 residues. DNA for the CDR3: TGTGCCAGCTTTACCCTCGGGGCGGCGGACACCATATATTTT. This sequence encodes CASFTLGAADTIYF.

This clonotype has more than one count but fewer than ten. A single base separates this from a much larger clone, so it may be a read error. The V call is TRBV7-8, the J call TRBJ2-5; D unclear. The CDR3 is 13 amino acids. Trimming took 8 bases from V and 1 from J, leaving 11 bases between them. Germline V gene data show CDR1 as SGHVS and CDR2 as FQNEAQ. The DNA of the CDR3 is TGTGCCAGCGGGCTACGGCTCCAAGAGACCCAGTACTTC. This translates into CASGLRLQETQYF.

This clonotype appeared many times. V usage is TRBV6-2 or TRBV6-3 and J usage is TRBJ2-3, with D perhaps given as TRBD1 or TRBD2 (5 bases each). Germline V CDR1 and CDR2: MNHEY, SVGEGT. Deletions cut 7 bases from V and 0 bases from J, with 17 bases between. There are 16 residues in the CDR3. In nucleotides, the CDR3 is TGTGCCAGCAACCCCTTCGAGGGGTCCAGCACAGATACGCAGTATTTT. This gives the protein CASNPFEGSSTDTQYF.

V is TRBV19 and J is TRBJ1-2, with D hard to call. The CDR3 has 12 residues. Germline values: CDR1 LNHDA, CDR2 SQIVND (reference sequence). The ends were cut back, 5 bases at V and 4 bases at J, with 8 bases in the middle. For the CDR3, the DNA is TGTGCCAGTAGTCAGGAGACCTATGGCTACACCTTC. Translation gives CASSQETYGYTF.

This chain links TRBV7-2 with TRBJ2-7; D may correspond to TRBD1 or TRBD2 (6 bases each). V shed 3 bases and J shed 5 bases, with 14 bases lying between them. Germline values: CDR1 SGHTA, CDR2 FQGNSA. The CDR3 covers 14 residues. CDR3 in DNA: TGTGCCAGCAGCTTTAGGGGGGAGTGGAACGAGCAGTACTTC. It is translated as CASSFRGEWNEQYF.

This clonotype was recorded a few times. This rearrangement joins TRBV13 to TRBJ2-5, with D possibly being TRBD2 (6 bases). The tail of the sequence fits TRBJ2-7 better, so the J call may be wrong. This CDR3 has 13 amino acids. Germline V lookup: CDR1 PRHDT, CDR2 FYEKMQ (reference sequence). CDR3 loop: CASSSRGTYEQYF. DNA of the CDR3: TGTGCCAGCAGCTCCCGGGGGACCTACGAGCAGTACTTC.